Following are 19 T cell receptor beta chains from one sample sequenced in a study of blood T cell repertoires in COVID-19. Produced via immunoSEQ multiplex PCR; TCRdb's table is partial and in-frame only. This table holds over 250,000 clones, about 87% found once. The sequenced sample was peripheral blood. The receptors stem from a man aged 55 to 70 who had recovered from COVID-19.

This sequence joins TRBV6-2 or TRBV6-3 and TRBJ1-1; no clear D gene. The V end was cut by 2 bases, the J end by 0 bases, with 13 bases between. The germline V gene encodes CDR1 MNHEY and CDR2 SVGEGT. This CDR3 region has 16 residues. The CDR3 loop is CASSYDFGGLNTEAFF. DNA of the CDR3: TGTGCCAGCAGTTACGATTTTGGAGGTCTGAACACTGAAGCTTTCTTT.

This chain connects TRBV7-2 to TRBJ2-7; D is undetermined. CDR3 length: 15 amino acids. The V end lost 1 base, the J end lost 1 base, and 11 bases lay between the germline ends. Germline-derived CDR1 and CDR2 are SGHTA and FQGNSA. Here the CDR3 reads CASSLDAALSYEQYF. The CDR3 region has the DNA TGTGCCAGCAGCTTAGATGCAGCGCTTTCCTACGAGCAGTACTTC.

The chain is built from TRBV19 and TRBJ2-6, with 7 bases that match TRBD1. This CDR3 is built from 15 residues. The germline gives CDR1 LNHDA, CDR2 SQIVND (reference sequence). The ends lost 6 bases at V and 3 bases at J; junction bases unmatched: 5. In DNA, the CDR3 is TGTGCCAGTAGGCTAGACAGGGTTGGGGCCAACGTCCTGACTTTC. This translates into CASRLDRVGANVLTF.

CDR3 residues: CASSPGPGEQYF. The CDR3 DNA follows: TGTGCCAGCTCGCCTGGTCCGGGCGAGCAGTACTTC. The chain recombines TRBV18 with TRBJ2-7; D ambiguous. V lost 6 bases, J lost 6 bases, and 12 bases lay in between. The V gene's germline CDR1 is KGHSH and CDR2 LQKENI. The CDR3 loop spans 12 amino acids.

This chain joins TRBV7-2 and TRBJ1-1; the match to TRBD1 covers 7 bases. The CDR3 loop spans 14 amino acids. CDR1 is SGHTA and CDR2 is FQGNSA in the germline V gene. J lost 11 bases, V lost 3 bases, and 12 bases had no gene match. The DNA for the CDR3 is TGTGCCAGCAGCTTGGAACCGACAGGGCACGGGGCTTTCTTT. Translation: CASSLEPTGHGAFF.

CDR3: CASSTGDSYQETQYF. CDR3 in DNA: TGTGCCAGCAGCACCGGGGACAGCTACCAAGAGACCCAGTACTTC. This rearrangement joins TRBV7-9 to TRBJ2-5, with TRBD1 matching 7 bases. The V segment lost 5 bases and the J segment 0 bases; nucleotides outside the gene matches: 6. In germline, CDR1 is SEHNR, CDR2 FQNEAQ (reference sequence). The CDR3 runs to 15 residues.

The genes are TRBV19 and TRBJ2-7; TRBD2 matches at 9 bases. The CDR3 has 15 amino acids. The V gene's germline CDR1 is LNHDA and CDR2 SQIVND (reference sequence). V gave up 4 bases and J gave up 3 bases; unmatched junction bases: 7. The CDR3 reads CASSKASGDLYEQYF. DNA of the CDR3: TGTGCCAGTAGTAAGGCTAGCGGGGACCTCTACGAGCAGTACTTC.

This clone was detected once. This sequence joins TRBV9 and TRBJ2-7; TRBD1 agrees at 10 bases. The CDR3 is 17 amino acids. With V trimmed by 2 bases and J by 5 bases, 13 bases remained unmatched. Per germline, CDR1 SGDLS and CDR2 YYNGEE. The CDR3 loop reads CASSVDPGTGAVNEQYF. CDR3 in DNA: TGTGCCAGCAGCGTGGATCCCGGGACAGGGGCGGTCAACGAGCAGTACTTC.

The chain couples TRBV5-8 to TRBJ1-2; maybe TRBD1 (5 bases). Germline CDR1 reads SGHTS; CDR2 reads YDEGEE. Trimming pared 1 base from V and 8 bases from J, leaving 12 bases between. The CDR3 is 13 amino acids. The CDR3 nucleotides are TGTGCCAGCAGCTTGAAGGCAGGGCGAGGCTACACCTTC. Translating it yields CASSLKAGRGYTF.

This clone was detected only once. The rearrangement joins TRBV11-3 to TRBJ2-3, with 9 bases identical to TRBD1. V shed 4 bases, J shed 2 bases, and the junction held 13 bases outside the gene matches. From germline, CDR1 is SGHNT and CDR2 YENEEA. This CDR3 comprises 18 residues. CDR3 DNA: TGTGCCAGCAGCTCCGGACAGGGGCCAATCTTACACACAGATACGCAGTATTTT. As protein: CASSSGQGPILHTDTQYF. Complete variable domain (other parts from reference TRBV11-3 and TRBJ2-3): EAGVVQSPRYKIIEKKQPVAFWCNPISGHNTLYWYLQNLGQGPELLIRYENEEAVDDSQLPKDRFSAERLKGVDSTLKIQPAELGDSAVYLCASSSGQGPILHTDTQYFGPGTRLTVL.

This chain uses TRBV5-4 with TRBJ1-4, with 7 bases matching TRBD1. This CDR3 spans 13 amino acids. The germline V gene has CDR1 SGHNT and CDR2 YYREEE (reference sequence). V was clipped by 4 bases and J by 5 bases; unmatched bases: 2. The CDR3, as DNA: TGTGCCAGCAGCCAGGACAGGAATGAAAAACTGTTTTTT. Residues: CASSQDRNEKLFF.

The chain couples TRBV7-8 to TRBJ2-2, with D tentatively TRBD1 (6 bases). The CDR3 loop spans 16 amino acids. V shed 2 bases and J shed 1 base, with 11 bases lying between them. Germline V lookup: CDR1 SGHVS, CDR2 FQNEAQ. The CDR3 loop reads CASSLPKTGNTGELFF. CDR3 nucleotides: TGTGCCAGCAGCTTACCTAAGACAGGGAACACCGGGGAGCTGTTTTTT.

The chain employs TRBV12-5 and TRBJ1-1; D possibly corresponds to TRBD1 (6 bases). The length of the CDR3 is 14 residues. With 5 bases removed from V and 5 bases from J, the gap between germline ends came to 15 bases. CDR1 is LGHNT, CDR2 FRNRAP, per germline. CDR3 amino acids: CASGARDRFTEAFF. The DNA of the CDR3 is TGTGCTAGTGGTGCCCGTGACAGGTTTACTGAAGCTTTCTTT.

This chain uses TRBV19 with TRBJ1-1, with D possibly being TRBD1 (6 bases). V dropped 7 bases and J dropped 10 bases, with 13 bases sitting between them. Germline CDR1 reads LNHDA; CDR2 reads SQIVND (reference sequence). The CDR3 length is 11 residues. The CDR3: CASTGQYTAFF. The CDR3 DNA reads TGTGCCAGTACAGGACAGTATACAGCTTTCTTT.

The chain joins TRBV19 to TRBJ1-5; the match to TRBD1 covers 9 bases. The CDR3 is made up of 19 amino acids. Germline lookup yields CDR1 LNHDA and CDR2 SQIVND (reference sequence). V shed 8 bases, J shed 4 bases, and the junction held 21 bases outside the gene matches. The CDR3: CASGPPGQGTINPNQPQHF. The CDR3 DNA reads as TGTGCCAGTGGGCCTCCGGGACAGGGAACTATTAACCCGAATCAGCCCCAGCATTTT.

The chain joins TRBV5-1 to TRBJ2-2, with D tentatively TRBD1 (6 bases). The CDR3 runs to 15 residues. Per germline, CDR1 SGHRS and CDR2 YFSETQ. The V and J ends lost 6 bases and 3 bases respectively, with 15 bases between them. For the CDR3, the DNA is TGCGCCAGCACCTGGGACAAGGGAGACACCGGGGAGCTGTTTTTT. Translating it yields CASTWDKGDTGELFF.

This chain links TRBV20-1 with TRBJ2-7; TRBD1 matches 8 bases. The CDR3 consists of 13 residues. The V gene end was trimmed by 3 bases and the J gene end by 4 bases; junction bases not matched to a gene: 5. CDR1 DFQATT and CDR2 SNEGSKA come from the germline V gene (reference sequence). In DNA, the CDR3 is TGCAGTGCTAGTCGGGACAGGTCTTACGAGCAGTACTTC. Amino acids: CSASRDRSYEQYF.

The chain has TRBV3-1 (or the pseudogene TRBV3-2) and TRBJ2-7, with D possibly being TRBD1 (7 bases). Germline V gene sequence: CDR1 LGHDT, CDR2 YNNKEL (reference sequence). The CDR3 sequence is 15 residues long. V lost 4 bases, J lost 2 bases, and 15 bases lay in between. CDR3 region: CASSPTGCGTYEQYF. CDR3 sequence (DNA): TGTGCCAGCAGCCCGACAGGGTGCGGGACCTACGAGCAGTACTTC.

The rearrangement joins TRBV30 to TRBJ2-2, with 7 nucleotides matching TRBD2. Germline V gene data show CDR1 as GTSNPN and CDR2 as SVGIG (reference sequence). This CDR3 has 13 amino acids. With 0 bases clipped from V and 5 bases from J, the junction kept 0 bases outside the gene matches. The DNA for the CDR3 is TGTGCCTGGAGTGTAGCGGGGACCGGGGAGCTGTTTTTT. Its translation: CAWSVAGTGELFF.